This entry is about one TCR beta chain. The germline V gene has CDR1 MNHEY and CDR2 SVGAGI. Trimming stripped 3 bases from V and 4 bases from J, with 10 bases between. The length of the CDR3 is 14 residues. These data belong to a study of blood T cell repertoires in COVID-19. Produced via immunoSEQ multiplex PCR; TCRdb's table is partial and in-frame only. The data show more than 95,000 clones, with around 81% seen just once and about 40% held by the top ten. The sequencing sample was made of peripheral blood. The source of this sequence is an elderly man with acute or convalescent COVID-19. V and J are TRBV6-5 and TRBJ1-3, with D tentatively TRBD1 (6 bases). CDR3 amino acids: CASSYGQKGNTIYF. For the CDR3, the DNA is TGTGCCAGCAGTTATGGACAGAAAGGAAACACCATATATTTT.